Shown below are 25 T cell receptor beta chains from a single sample sequenced in a study of blood T cell repertoires in COVID-19. Measured with immunoSEQ multiplex PCR; TCRdb has only the in-frame clones, and not every one. The sample has some 75,000 clones, around 76% seen once. Sample: peripheral blood. The receptor set was obtained from a woman aged 80 or over with active or convalescent COVID-19.

The rearrangement links TRBV30 to TRBJ1-2; 7 bases align to TRBD1. J gave up 4 bases and V 1 base, and 15 bases lay outside the gene matches. The CDR3 sequence is 17 residues long. Germline-derived CDR1 and CDR2 are GTSNPN and SVGIG (reference sequence). The CDR3 protein is CAWSEPGQSLLSYGYTF. The CDR3 region has the DNA TGTGCCTGGAGTGAACCGGGACAGTCGTTGCTTAGCTATGGCTACACCTTC. The whole variable domain, filled in from reference TRBV30 and TRBJ1-2, reads SQTIHQWPATLVQPVGSPLSLECTVEGTSNPNLYWYRQAAGRGLQLLFYSVGIGQISSEVPQNLSASRPQDRQFILSSKKLLLSDSGFYLCAWSEPGQSLLSYGYTFGSGTRLTVV.

The genes are TRBV30 and TRBJ1-2; D might be TRBD1 (6 bases). The germline V gene has CDR1 GTSNPN and CDR2 SVGIG (reference sequence). Trimming left V 3 bases short and J 8 bases short, with 13 bases between. The CDR3 is 12 residues long. The CDR3 here is CAWRITGQGYTF. The CDR3 DNA reads as TGTGCCTGGAGAATTACAGGGCAGGGCTACACCTTC. Using reference TRBV30 and TRBJ1-2 for the parts outside the CDR3, the full variable domain is SQTIHQWPATLVQPVGSPLSLECTVEGTSNPNLYWYRQAAGRGLQLLFYSVGIGQISSEVPQNLSASRPQDRQFILSSKKLLLSDSGFYLCAWRITGQGYTFGSGTRLTVV.

This clone was observed a single time. The chain uses TRBV3-1 (or the pseudogene TRBV3-2) and TRBJ1-3; no clear D gene. This CDR3 region has 16 residues. Trimming left V 1 base short and J 0 bases short, with 10 bases between. Per germline, CDR1 LGHDT and CDR2 YNNKEL (reference sequence). The CDR3 DNA is TGTGCCAGCAGCCAAGTCGACTTTCGCTCTGGAAACACCATATATTTT. It encodes CASSQVDFRSGNTIYF.

This clone was seen a handful of times. The chain combines TRBV19 with TRBJ2-3, with D perhaps matching TRBD2 (6 bases). This CDR3 has 16 amino acids. Germline V CDR1 and CDR2: LNHDA, SQIVND (reference sequence). V lost 5 bases and J 0 bases, leaving 15 bases between the germline ends. CDR3: CASSAQLAASTDTQYF. CDR3 coding DNA: TGTGCCAGTAGTGCCCAATTAGCGGCTAGCACAGATACGCAGTATTTT.

J is TRBJ1-2 and V is TRBV30; D is possibly TRBD1 (5 bases). The CDR3 is made up of 14 amino acids. From germline, CDR1 is GTSNPN and CDR2 SVGIG (reference sequence). Deletions cut 2 bases from V and 1 base from J, with 11 bases between. Written as DNA, the CDR3 is TGTGCCTGGAGTCCAAGGGGATTTAACTATGGCTACACCTTC. This gives the protein CAWSPRGFNYGYTF.

This rearrangement joins TRBV28 to TRBJ2-7, with TRBD1 matching 9 bases. This CDR3 region has 15 residues. J lost 0 bases, V lost 7 bases, and 7 bases had no gene match. Looked up from germline, CDR1 is MDHEN and CDR2 is SYDVKM. The DNA of the CDR3 is TGTGCCAGCACCTTCACAGGGGGCCACTCCTACGAGCAGTACTTC. Translated, it gives CASTFTGGHSYEQYF.

The rearrangement joins TRBV7-8 to TRBJ2-3; D perhaps matches TRBD1 (6 bases). CDR1 is SGHVS, CDR2 FQNEAQ, per germline. CDR3 length: 14 residues. Trimming pared 0 bases from V and 5 bases from J, leaving 9 bases between. The CDR3 loop reads CASSLAARGDTQYF. CDR3 coding DNA: TGTGCCAGCAGCTTAGCGGCCAGGGGAGATACGCAGTATTTT.

J is TRBJ1-5 and V is TRBV29-1; 8 nucleotides agree with TRBD1. With V trimmed by 4 bases and J by 4 bases, 3 bases remained unmatched. There are 13 residues in the CDR3. Germline V gene sequence: CDR1 SQVTM, CDR2 ANQGSEA. CDR3 nucleotides: TGCAGCGTTGCAGGGGGCGGGAATCAGCCCCAGCATTTT. Translation: CSVAGGGNQPQHF.

The chain joins TRBV10-1 to TRBJ2-2; D remains unclear. With 5 bases removed from V and 8 bases from J, the gap between germline ends came to 9 bases. The CDR3 runs to 12 residues. Germline V gives CDR1 WNHNN, CDR2 SYGVQD (reference sequence). The CDR3 is CASSSVAGELFF. The CDR3 coding sequence is TGCGCCAGCAGTAGCGTGGCGGGGGAGCTGTTTTTT.

CDR3 sequence: CASSFDREWEQYF. CDR3 nucleotide sequence: TGCGCCAGCAGCTTTGACAGGGAATGGGAGCAGTACTTC. J is TRBJ2-7 and V is TRBV5-1; 7 nucleotides match TRBD1. CDR1 is SGHRS, CDR2 YFSETQ, per germline. The CDR3 is 13 residues long. J was trimmed by 7 bases and V by 2 bases; bases with no gene match: 6.

This clone was counted only a few times. This chain connects TRBV24-1 to TRBJ2-5; 9 nucleotides match TRBD2. The CDR3 contains 15 residues. Germline CDR1 KGHDR, CDR2 SFDVKD. With V trimmed by 4 bases and J by 1 base, 3 bases remained unmatched. The CDR3 DNA reads as TGTGCCACCAGTGACCAGACTAGCGGCCAAGAGACCCAGTACTTC. Encoded protein: CATSDQTSGQETQYF.

The chain has TRBV6-2 or TRBV6-3 and TRBJ1-3; D remains ambiguous. CDR1 is MNHEY, CDR2 SVGEGT, per germline. V gave up 6 bases and J gave up 0 bases, with 12 bases separating them. The CDR3 runs to 15 residues. CDR3 in amino acids: CASSEGDISGNTIYF. The CDR3, as DNA: TGTGCCAGCAGCGAAGGCGACATCTCTGGAAACACCATATATTTT.

The V gene is TRBV4-3, the J gene TRBJ1-1; D gene unclear. This CDR3 contains 15 residues. CDR1 is LGHNA, CDR2 YSLEER, per germline. V gave up 4 bases and J gave up 1 base, with 13 bases separating them. CDR3 bases: TGCGCCAGCAGCCGAGACTTGTCGGGGAACACTGAAGCTTTCTTT. It yields the protein CASSRDLSGNTEAFF.

J is TRBJ1-5 and V is TRBV7-4; D gene unclear. With 5 bases removed from V and 9 bases from J, the gap between germline ends came to 14 bases. The CDR3 runs 13 residues. CDR1 is SGHVT and CDR2 is SQSDAQ in the germline V gene. This CDR3 reads CASSGRHWRPQHF. For the CDR3, the DNA is TGTGCCAGCAGCGGTCGACATTGGCGGCCCCAGCATTTT.

The chain joins TRBV19 to TRBJ1-4; D may be TRBD1 (6 bases). CDR3 size: 14 residues. Trimming left V 5 bases short and J 7 bases short, with 14 bases between. From germline, CDR1 is LNHDA and CDR2 SQIVND (reference sequence). The CDR3 DNA is TGTGCCAGTAGTCGACAGGCGTGGAGTGAAAAACTGTTTTTT. It specifies CASSRQAWSEKLFF. Complete variable domain (other parts from reference TRBV19 and TRBJ1-4): DGGITQSPKYLFRKEGQNVTLSCEQNLNHDAMYWYRQDPGQGLRLIYYSQIVNDFQKGDIAEGYSVSREKKESFPLTVTSAQKNPTAFYLCASSRQAWSEKLFFGSGTQLSVL.

The V gene is TRBV5-4, the J gene TRBJ2-1; 8 bases align to TRBD2. The CDR3 totals 16 residues. Germline trimming cut 4 bases from V and 5 bases from J; bases unmatched to any gene: 11. CDR1 is SGHNT, CDR2 YYREEE, per germline (reference sequence). CDR3 nucleotide sequence: TGTGCCAGCAGCCCCCCTCAGCGGGGGCCCCACAATGAGCAGTTCTTC. Translation gives CASSPPQRGPHNEQFF.

V and J are TRBV6-2 or TRBV6-3 and TRBJ2-1; D unresolved. The CDR3 length is 13 residues. CDR1 and CDR2 (germline): MNHEY, SVGEGT. The germline V and J ends were trimmed by 5 bases and 6 bases, with 11 bases remaining between them. This CDR3 is CASSASPANEQFF. CDR3 coding DNA: TGTGCCAGCAGTGCTAGTCCCGCCAATGAGCAGTTCTTC.

This clone came up once. The chain recombines TRBV30 with TRBJ1-1, with D possibly being TRBD1 (5 bases). This CDR3 contains 13 residues. Germline loops: CDR1 GTSNPN, CDR2 SVGIG (reference sequence). Trimming shortened V by 3 bases and J by 1 base, and 9 bases separated the two germline ends. This CDR3 is CAWRAGPNTEAFF. The CDR3 nucleotides read TGTGCCTGGAGAGCAGGGCCGAACACTGAAGCTTTCTTT.

This rearrangement joins TRBV29-1 to TRBJ1-1, with a tentative D call TRBD1 (5 bases). Trimming took 4 bases from V and 5 from J, leaving 20 bases between them. Germline CDR1 and CDR2: SQVTM and ANQGSEA. The CDR3 is 15 residues long. The CDR3 is CSVGGYGTRGTEAFF. In DNA, the CDR3 is TGCAGCGTTGGGGGTTATGGCACAAGGGGAACTGAAGCTTTCTTT.

V usage is TRBV11-2 and J usage is TRBJ2-1, with 7 bases fitting TRBD1. The germline gives CDR1 SGHAT, CDR2 FQNNGV. With 5 bases clipped from V and 5 bases from J, the junction kept 3 bases outside the gene matches. CDR3 length: 13 amino acids. CDR3 coding DNA: TGTGCCAGCAGCCCGGGACAGAACAATGAGCAGTTCTTC. This encodes CASSPGQNNEQFF.

Points on this clone: A much larger clone lies one base from this, so it may be a read error. The gene calls are TRBV11-1 and TRBJ2-3, with 10 bases that match TRBD2. Per germline, CDR1 SGHAT and CDR2 FQDESV (reference sequence). V lost 5 bases and J lost 1; bases outside the gene matches: 0. The CDR3 extends over 14 amino acids. CDR3 coding DNA: TGTGCCAGCAGCGGGACTAGCGGCACAGATACGCAGTATTTT. Translated: CASSGTSGTDTQYF.

This clone was seen a few times. The genes are TRBV5-5 and TRBJ2-7, with 7 positions matching TRBD1. J lost 4 bases, V lost 1 base, and 20 bases had no gene match. Germline V gene lookup returns CDR1 SGHKS and CDR2 YYEKEE (reference sequence). This CDR3 is 19 amino acids long. Here the CDR3 DNA reads TGTGCCAGCAGCTTGCCCCTTGATAAAAATGAGGGACAGCCGTACGAGCAGTACTTC. Protein product: CASSLPLDKNEGQPYEQYF.

V gene TRBV19 combines with J gene TRBJ1-5; 7 bases align to TRBD1. V lost 7 bases to trimming and J lost 1 base; unmatched junction nucleotides: 7. CDR1 LNHDA and CDR2 SQIVND come from the germline V gene (reference sequence). The CDR3 runs 15 residues. The CDR3 bases are TGTGCCAGTACCATATCAGGGGGGAGCAATCAGCCCCAGCATTTT. Encoded protein: CASTISGGSNQPQHF.

V is TRBV7-2 and J is TRBJ1-6, with D possibly matching TRBD1 (6 bases). Germline loops: CDR1 SGHTA, CDR2 FQGNSA. This CDR3 has 17 residues. With 5 bases removed from V and 10 bases from J, the gap between germline ends came to 24 bases. The CDR3 nucleotides read TGTGCCAGCAGCCCCCGAATAGGGGGAGGGGACCGGTCACCCCTCCACTTT. It translates to CASSPRIGGGDRSPLHF.

The CDR3 region is CASSPIGLAGAETQYF. CDR3 nucleotide sequence: TGTGCCAGCAGTCCGATAGGACTAGCGGGGGCCGAGACCCAGTACTTC. This rearrangement joins TRBV6-2 or TRBV6-3 to TRBJ2-5, with 13 positions matching TRBD2. This CDR3 is 16 amino acids long. Trimming removed 5 bases from V and 5 bases from J; junction bases left unmatched: 8. The V gene's germline CDR1 is MNHEY and CDR2 SVGEGT.